The 7 T cell receptor beta chains below all came from one sample that was sequenced in a study of blood T cells in healthy people across ages (dated by TCRdb to the mid-2010s). The library was produced with 5' RACE. Sequenced on an Illumina HiSeq 2500. A second PCR of roughly 7 to 11 cycles was performed with a sample-barcoded 5' primer and a J-beta primer mix. TCRdb ran its own pipeline on the public reads, namely fastp trimming at Q25 and MiXCR clone calling, and kept in-frame beta chains. For every CDR3 protein sequence, its rows merge into one entry that carries the most common genes and DNA. The sample table shows approximately 900,000 distinct CDR3 sequences, and under 50% are seen once. 13% of the sample belongs to the ten largest clones. Sample: blood. These TCRs come from a young man in good health.

This clonotype was counted only a few times. The gene calls are TRBV27 and TRBJ1-1; TRBD1 agrees at 8 bases. Germline-derived CDR1 and CDR2 are MNHEY and SMNVEV (reference sequence). Trimming took 1 base from V and 6 from J; bases not matched to a gene: 10. The CDR3 has 16 residues. Here the CDR3 DNA reads TGTGCCAGCAGTTTATACCCTCGGGCAGGGGGCCCTGAAGCTTTCTTT. Amino acids: CASSLYPRAGGPEAFF.

The chain employs TRBV7-2 and TRBJ2-2; D is unclear. Germline CDR1 and CDR2: SGHTA and FQGNSA. The CDR3 sequence is 16 residues long. V was pared by 4 bases and J by 0 bases, with 12 bases between. In DNA, the CDR3 is TGTGCCAGCAGCTACCCCGGAGAAACGAACACCGGGGAGCTGTTTTTT. Translation: CASSYPGETNTGELFF.

V gene TRBV6-5 combines with J gene TRBJ2-7; maybe TRBD2 (5 bases). Trimming pared 5 bases from V and 0 bases from J, leaving 14 bases between. The CDR3 loop spans 15 amino acids. CDR1 MNHEY and CDR2 SVGAGI come from the germline V gene. The DNA for the CDR3 is TGTGCCAGCAGTCTCGAGCGGAAATCCTCCTACGAGCAGTACTTC. Its translation: CASSLERKSSYEQYF.

In this sample, this clonotype turned up once. The V and J genes are TRBV24-1 and TRBJ2-2, with TRBD1 matching over 7 bases. Germline values: CDR1 KGHDR, CDR2 SFDVKD. The J segment lost 3 bases and the V segment lost 4 bases, leaving 7 bases of the junction unmatched. CDR3 length: 16 residues. The CDR3 region is CATSDSRQGDTGELFF. The CDR3 nucleotides read TGTGCCACCAGTGACTCACGACAGGGAGACACCGGGGAGCTGTTTTTT.

The V gene is TRBV25-1, the J gene TRBJ1-2; TRBD1 is a possible D gene (5 bases). This CDR3 region has 14 residues. The germline V gene encodes CDR1 MGHDK and CDR2 SYGVNS. V lost 1 base to trimming and J lost 3 bases, with 9 bases between them. CDR3 sequence: CASSESGVDYGYTF. In DNA, the CDR3 is TGTGCCAGCAGTGAATCGGGGGTAGACTATGGCTACACCTTC.

V usage is TRBV20-1 and J usage is TRBJ1-2, with 11 bases lining up with TRBD1. Trimming removed 3 bases from V and 2 bases from J; junction bases left unmatched: 5. The length of the CDR3 is 15 residues. Germline V gene lookup returns CDR1 DFQATT and CDR2 SNEGSKA (reference sequence). The CDR3 nucleotides are TGCAGTGCTAGTGGACAGGGGGCCGAAAACTATGGCTACACCTTC. It yields the protein CSASGQGAENYGYTF.

The chain has TRBV10-3 and TRBJ2-5; 12 bases align to TRBD2. Per germline, CDR1 ENHRY and CDR2 SYGVKD. The trim removed 4 bases at V and 4 bases at J, leaving 4 bases unmatched. The CDR3 is 15 residues long. CDR3: CAISGTSGVRETQYF. CDR3 sequence (DNA): TGTGCCATCAGTGGGACTAGCGGGGTCCGAGAGACCCAGTACTTC.